Described below is a single T cell receptor (beta chain) sequence and its context. This specimen belongs to a study of early T cells in non-severe SARS-CoV-2 infection. Study-level information: Chains were not paired, and sequencing was done on bulk RNA from unsorted whole blood.

The ends were cut back, 5 bases at V and 6 bases at J, with 9 bases in the middle. There are 12 residues in the CDR3. Unique molecular identifiers tagged individual cDNA molecules. TCRdb independently ran MiXCR on the 5' RACE reads; one entry per CDR3 protein. The data hold around 83,000 distinct CDR3 sequences, with about 10% observed a single time. The TCR sequence derives from an adult who was a healthcare worker with PCR-confirmed SARS-CoV-2 infection or an uninfected control (not recorded which). The rearrangement uses TRBV12-3 or TRBV12-4 and TRBJ2-3, with D unresolved. The material was whole blood, obtained at baseline. The CDR3 nucleotides are TGTGCCAGCAGTGCCTACCTGGATACGCAGTATTTT. Translated, it gives CASSAYLDTQYF.